The rows below give T cell receptor beta chains drawn from one sample of a study of shared clonotypes between healthy human individuals. Profiling relied on immunoSEQ multiplex PCR, and the TCRdb table lists in-frame clones only, not all of them. This sample has about 990,000 clones; around 82% occur once, and the top ten carry around 0.6%. The source material was memory CD4+ T cells from PBMCs. The receptor set was obtained from a man aged 18 to 30 in good health. Some clones in this sample may be carry-over from other donors' samples. The CDR3 runs from the conserved cysteine through the conserved F or W. Fields, in order: J gene, clone size, D gene, V gene, CDR3 DNA, CDR3 protein. D genes are given only for firm matches. Rows give clone size only sometimes, using once, few, many, or a class for an expanded clone.

>TRBJ2-5|.|TRBD2|TRBV5-1
TGCGCCAGCAGCTTGGCCGGAGGACTAGCGGGAGCGGAGACCCAGTACTTC
CASSLAGGLAGAETQYF
>TRBJ2-3|few|TRBD2|TRBV11-2
TGTGCCAGCAGCTTAGACGGGGGGAGCACAGATACGCAGTATTTT
CASSLDGGSTDTQYF
>TRBJ2-7|.|.|TRBV7-8
TGTGCCAGCAGCTTCCCCTCCCCGGGAGTGGTGTCCTACGAGCAGTACTTC
CASSFPSPGVVSYEQYF
>TRBJ2-3|.|TRBD2|TRBV14
TGTGCCAGCCGACTAGCGGGTGGCACAGATACGCAGTATTTT
CASRLAGGTDTQYF
>TRBJ2-7|.|.|TRBV4-2
TGTGCCAGCAGCCAAGAGTTCCGGGACCCCCCCTACGAGCAGTACTTC
CASSQEFRDPPYEQYF
>TRBJ1-5|few|.|TRBV19
TGTGCCAGTAGTATGTACCTGGTGGGCAGCAATCAGCCCCAGCATTTT
CASSMYLVGSNQPQHF
>TRBJ1-1|.|.|TRBV14
TGTGCCAGCAGCCAAGATCTCCGGGGGAAGAACACTGAAGCTTTCTTT
CASSQDLRGKNTEAFF
>TRBJ1-1|.|.|TRBV11-2
TGTGCCAGCAGCCCCGACTACGCTCCCTCGAACACTGAAGCTTTCTTT
CASSPDYAPSNTEAFF
>TRBJ2-1|.|.|TRBV5-1
TGCGCCAGCAGCTTGGGTGGCCAGAGCTCCTACAATGAGCAGTTCTTC
CASSLGGQSSYNEQFF
>TRBJ2-1|.|.|TRBV7-6
TGTGCCAGCAGCTTAATGGCCAGACAGTCGTACAATGAGCAGTTCTTC
CASSLMARQSYNEQFF
>TRBJ1-1|.|.|TRBV7-9
TGTGCCAGCAGCTTATACAGGCGGGGAGCTTTCTTT
CASSLYRRGAFF
>TRBJ2-3|.|.|TRBV4-1
TGCGCCAGCAGCCACCCCGGACAGAGCACAGATACGCAGTATTTT
CASSHPGQSTDTQYF
>TRBJ2-5|many|.|TRBV9
TGTGCCAGCAGCGTAGGGGGCGGACCCGTTCAAGAGACCCAGTACTTC
CASSVGGGPVQETQYF
>TRBJ2-6|.|TRBD1|TRBV4-1
TGCGCCAGCAGCCAACTTCCGACAGGGTCTGGGGCCAACGTCCTGACTTTC
CASSQLPTGSGANVLTF
>TRBJ1-2|.|.|TRBV19
TGTGCCAGTAAACGTACGCAGGGGAACTATGGCTACACCTTC
CASKRTQGNYGYTF
>TRBJ2-5|.|TRBD2|TRBV7-2
TGTGCCAGCAGCTTAAGGGCATCGGGGGGAAAGACCCAGTACTTC
CASSLRASGGKTQYF
>TRBJ2-7|.|.|TRBV19
TGTGCCAGTAGTATAGATTGGAGCAGCGCCTGGGAGCAGTACTTC
CASSIDWSSAWEQYF
>TRBJ2-3|.|.|TRBV5-6
TGTGCCAGCAGCTTGGTGGGGCGTCGGAGCACAGATACGCAGTATTTT
CASSLVGRRSTDTQYF
>TRBJ2-3|.|.|TRBV6-4
TGTGCCAGCAGCCCTGAGCGGAGGACCACAGATACGCAGTATTTT
CASSPERRTTDTQYF
>TRBJ2-7|.|.|TRBV20-1
TGCAGTGCTCCTCCTTTGGAAGAACAGTACTTC
CSAPPLEEQYF
>TRBJ1-3|.|.|TRBV18
TGTGCCAGCTCCCCGCGGGCCACCTCTGGAAACACCATATATTTT
CASSPRATSGNTIYF
>TRBJ2-1|.|.|TRBV6-4
TGTGCCAGCAGTGACCGGGGTCCAGGAACAGGGTGGAAGGACAATGAGCAGTTCTTC
CASSDRGPGTGWKDNEQFF
>TRBJ2-5|.|.|TRBV11-2
TGTGCCAGCAGCTTAGGGCTAATTGAGACCCAGTACTTC
CASSLGLIETQYF
>TRBJ1-4|once|.|TRBV29-1
TGCAGCGTTGAAATCCGGTACAAACTGTTTTTT
CSVEIRYKLFF
>TRBJ1-1|.|.|TRBV7-9
TGTGCCAGCAGCTTAGCCGCAGTGAACACTGAAGCTTTCTTT
CASSLAAVNTEAFF
>TRBJ2-2|.|.|TRBV6-1
TGTGCCAGCAGCGATCTAGGGGCGGTCACCGGGGAGCTGTTTTTT
CASSDLGAVTGELFF
>TRBJ2-1|.|TRBD2|TRBV27
TGTGCCAGCACCCCTCGTGGACTAGCGCCATACGAGCAGTTCTTC
CASTPRGLAPYEQFF
>TRBJ1-3|.|.|TRBV5-1
TGCGCCAGCAGCTTGGCCCCGGTACGGTCTTCGGGAAACACCATATATTTT
CASSLAPVRSSGNTIYF
>TRBJ1-5|few|TRBD1|TRBV2
TGTGCCAGCAGCGCTACTACAGGGGGCGCAGGTCAGCCCCAGCATTTT
CASSATTGGAGQPQHF
>TRBJ2-5|once|.|TRBV5-4
TGTGCCAGCAGCTCGAGGTCGGGCGGGGAGACCCAGTACTTC
CASSSRSGGETQYF
>TRBJ2-5|.|.|TRBV6-6
TGTGCCAGCAGGTCACAGGGTACTGAAGAGACCCAGTACTTC
CASRSQGTEETQYF
>TRBJ1-2|.|.|TRBV7-2
TGTGCCAGCAGCTTAGTCCAGTCTAACTATGGCTACACCTTC
CASSLVQSNYGYTF
>TRBJ1-1|.|.|TRBV27
TGTGCCAGCAGTGTTAGCTCGTACACTGAAGCTTTCTTT
CASSVSSYTEAFF
>TRBJ2-1|.|.|TRBV6-6
TGTGCCAGCAGTACCCCTAGGGGGTCCTACAATGAGCAGTTCTTC
CASSTPRGSYNEQFF
>TRBJ1-6|few|.|TRBV11-3
TGTGCCAGCAGCGTGGGGAATAGTTCACCCCTCCACTTT
CASSVGNSSPLHF
>TRBJ1-1|few|.|TRBV28
TGTGCCAGCAGTTTTGGTCGCCCGTGGCAGGATGCTACTGAAGCTTTCTTT
CASSFGRPWQDATEAFF
>TRBJ1-5|once|.|TRBV28
TGTGCCACTAACGTACAGGGAAATCTGCCCCAGCATTTT
CATNVQGNLPQHF
>TRBJ1-6|many|TRBD1|TRBV10-1
TGCGCCATCCCCAAACCGGGACAGGGAGATAATTCACCCCTCCACTTT
CAIPKPGQGDNSPLHF
>TRBJ2-2|.|TRBD1|TRBV5-4
TGTGCCAGCAGCGGGGGACAGGGACGCACCGGGGAGCTGTTTTTT
CASSGGQGRTGELFF
>TRBJ2-3|.|TRBD2|TRBV27
TGTGCCAGCAGTACGGCCGGGACTAGCGGGAAGGGTACGCAGTATTTT
CASSTAGTSGKGTQYF
>TRBJ2-1|.|.|TRBV5-1
TGCGCCAGCAGCTTGGGACTGCTGTCTGAGCAGTTCTTC
CASSLGLLSEQFF
>TRBJ2-2|.|TRBD2|TRBV7-3
TGTGCCAGCAGCTTAACGGGACTAGCGGGAGGGCAGAGCGGGGAGCTGTTTTTT
CASSLTGLAGGQSGELFF
>TRBJ2-7|.|TRBD1|TRBV9
TGTGCCAGCAGCACAGGGGGTATGGCCTACGAGCAGTACTTC
CASSTGGMAYEQYF
>TRBJ2-3|.|.|TRBV10-3
TGTGCCATCAGTGGGGTCAGTAGCACAGATACGCAGTATTTT
CAISGVSSTDTQYF
>TRBJ1-4|once|.|TRBV19
TGTGCCAGTAGTATCTTAACTGGGCAGGGAAAGGAAAAACTGTTTTTT
CASSILTGQGKEKLFF
>TRBJ2-6|.|.|TRBV5-1
TGCGCCAGCAGCTTGGTTGTCAGGGCCGCTGGGGCCAACGTCCTGACTTTC
CASSLVVRAAGANVLTF
>TRBJ1-2|.|TRBD1|TRBV7-2
TGTGCCAGCAGCCTACTAATACAGGGGAGTGGCTACACCTTC
CASSLLIQGSGYTF
>TRBJ1-3|few|.|TRBV7-8
TGTGCCAGCAGCTTGGGGTGGGCGATGCCTGGAAACACCATATATTTT
CASSLGWAMPGNTIYF
>TRBJ2-7|.|TRBD2|TRBV6-5
TGTGCCAGCAGTACCAGACTAGCGGGGGGATACGAGCAGTACTTC
CASSTRLAGGYEQYF
>TRBJ2-1|.|TRBD1|TRBV6-6
TGTGCCAGCAGTTACATAGGACGGGACAGTTACAATGAGCAGTTCTTC
CASSYIGRDSYNEQFF
>TRBJ1-2|few|.|TRBV5-1
TGCGCCAGCAGCTTGGTTGCAGACAGCATTGGCTACACCTTC
CASSLVADSIGYTF
>TRBJ2-3|.|TRBD1|TRBV4-1
TGCGCCAGCAGCCAATCGGGACAGGGGGCAACAGATACGCAGTATTTT
CASSQSGQGATDTQYF
>TRBJ1-5|.|.|TRBV7-2
TGTGCCAGCAGCACCGTCCCCGATTCTTATCAGCCCCAGCATTTT
CASSTVPDSYQPQHF
>TRBJ2-5|.|.|TRBV18
TGTGCCAGCTCACCATTCTTCCCAGGGATCAACCAAGAGACCCAGTACTTC
CASSPFFPGINQETQYF
>TRBJ1-2|.|.|TRBV5-1
TGCGCCAGCAGCTTGAGGTCCGAAAATTATGGCTACACCTTC
CASSLRSENYGYTF